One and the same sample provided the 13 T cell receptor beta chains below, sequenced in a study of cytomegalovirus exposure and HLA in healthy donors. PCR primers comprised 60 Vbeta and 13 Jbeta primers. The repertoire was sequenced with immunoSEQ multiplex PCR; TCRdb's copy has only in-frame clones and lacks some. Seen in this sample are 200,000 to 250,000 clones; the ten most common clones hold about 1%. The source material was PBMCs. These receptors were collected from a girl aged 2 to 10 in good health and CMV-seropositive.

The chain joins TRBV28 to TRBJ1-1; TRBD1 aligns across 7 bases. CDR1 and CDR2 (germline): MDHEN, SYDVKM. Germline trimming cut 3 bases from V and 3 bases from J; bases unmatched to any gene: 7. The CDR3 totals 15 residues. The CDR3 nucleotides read TGTGCCAGCAGTTTCCAGACAGGGAGGCACACTGAAGCTTTCTTT. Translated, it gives CASSFQTGRHTEAFF.

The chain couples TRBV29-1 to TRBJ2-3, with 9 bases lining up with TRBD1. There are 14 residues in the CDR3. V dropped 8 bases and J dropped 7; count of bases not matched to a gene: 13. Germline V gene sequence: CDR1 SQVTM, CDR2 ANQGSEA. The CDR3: CSFQQGAEINTQYF. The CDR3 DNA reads TGCAGCTTCCAACAGGGGGCTGAGATAAATACGCAGTATTTT.

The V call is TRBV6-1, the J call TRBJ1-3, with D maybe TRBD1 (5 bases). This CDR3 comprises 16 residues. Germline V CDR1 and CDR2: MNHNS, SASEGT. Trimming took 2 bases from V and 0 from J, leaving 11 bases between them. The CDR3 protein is CASSENDRSSGNTIYF. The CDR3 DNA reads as TGTGCCAGCAGTGAAAACGACAGAAGCTCTGGAAACACCATATATTTT.

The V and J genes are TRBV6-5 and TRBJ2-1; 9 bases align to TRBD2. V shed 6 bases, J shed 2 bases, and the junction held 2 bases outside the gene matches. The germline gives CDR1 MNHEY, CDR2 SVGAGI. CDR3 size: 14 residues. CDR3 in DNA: TGTGCCAGCAGATCTAGCGGGGCCTACAATGAGCAGTTCTTC. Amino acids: CASRSSGAYNEQFF.

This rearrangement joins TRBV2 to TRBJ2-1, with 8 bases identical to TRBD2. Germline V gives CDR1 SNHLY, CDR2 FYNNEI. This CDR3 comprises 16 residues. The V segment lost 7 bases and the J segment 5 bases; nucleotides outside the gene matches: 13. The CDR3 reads CASNHRRGRRDNEQFF. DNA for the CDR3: TGTGCCAGCAACCACCGGCGCGGGAGGAGAGACAATGAGCAGTTCTTC.

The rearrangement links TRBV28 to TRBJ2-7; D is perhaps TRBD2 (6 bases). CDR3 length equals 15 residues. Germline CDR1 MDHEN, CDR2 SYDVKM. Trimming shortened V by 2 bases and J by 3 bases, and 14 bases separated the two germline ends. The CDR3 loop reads CASSLGGVKSYEQYF. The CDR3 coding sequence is TGTGCCAGCAGTTTAGGCGGGGTTAAGAGCTACGAGCAGTACTTC.

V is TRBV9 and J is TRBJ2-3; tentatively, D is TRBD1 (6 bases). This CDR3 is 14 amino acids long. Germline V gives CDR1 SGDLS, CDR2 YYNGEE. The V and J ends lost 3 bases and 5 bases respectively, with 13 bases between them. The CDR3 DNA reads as TGTGCCAGCAGCGGCAGGGGTGACAGAGATACGCAGTATTTT. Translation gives CASSGRGDRDTQYF.

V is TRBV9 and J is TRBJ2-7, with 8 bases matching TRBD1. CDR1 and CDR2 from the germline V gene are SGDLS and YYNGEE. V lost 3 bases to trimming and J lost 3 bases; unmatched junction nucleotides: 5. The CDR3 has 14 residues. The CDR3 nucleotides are TGTGCCAGCAGCGAGGGACAGGCCAACTACGAGCAGTACTTC. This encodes CASSEGQANYEQYF.

CDR3 DNA sequence: TGTGCCAGCAGTGACGAAGCGGGAGTCAACAATGAGCAGTTCTTC. Its protein is CASSDEAGVNNEQFF. The V call is TRBV6-4, the J call TRBJ2-1; 8 nucleotides line up with TRBD2. Germline V CDR1 and CDR2: MRHNA, SNTAGT. The CDR3 runs to 15 residues. Unmatched junction bases numbered 5, after V lost 2 bases and J lost 5 bases.

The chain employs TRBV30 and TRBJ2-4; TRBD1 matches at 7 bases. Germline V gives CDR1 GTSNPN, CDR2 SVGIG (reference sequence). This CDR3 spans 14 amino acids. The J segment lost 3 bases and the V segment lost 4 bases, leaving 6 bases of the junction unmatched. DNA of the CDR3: TGTGCCTGGACCTCGAGACAGGGCAAAAACATTCAGTACTTC. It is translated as CAWTSRQGKNIQYF.

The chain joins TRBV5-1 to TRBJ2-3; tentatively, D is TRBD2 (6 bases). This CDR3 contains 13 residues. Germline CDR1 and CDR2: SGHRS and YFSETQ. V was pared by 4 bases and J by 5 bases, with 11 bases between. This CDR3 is CASSPLGGDTQYF. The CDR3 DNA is TGCGCCAGCAGCCCCCTGGGGGGAGATACGCAGTATTTT.

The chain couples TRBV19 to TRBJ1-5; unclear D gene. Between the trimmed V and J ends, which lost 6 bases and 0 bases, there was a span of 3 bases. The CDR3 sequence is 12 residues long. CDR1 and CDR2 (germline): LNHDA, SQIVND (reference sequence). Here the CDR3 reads CASRYSNQPQHF. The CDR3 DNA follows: TGTGCCAGTAGATATAGCAATCAGCCCCAGCATTTT.

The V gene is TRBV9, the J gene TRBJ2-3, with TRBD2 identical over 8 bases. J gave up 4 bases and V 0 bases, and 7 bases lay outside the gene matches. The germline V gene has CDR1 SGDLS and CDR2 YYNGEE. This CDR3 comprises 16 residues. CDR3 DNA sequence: TGTGCCAGCAGCGTAGCCAACGCGGGAGGCTCAGATACGCAGTATTTT. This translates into CASSVANAGGSDTQYF. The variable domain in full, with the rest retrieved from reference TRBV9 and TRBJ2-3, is DSGVTQTPKHLITATGQRVTLRCSPRSGDLSVYWYQQSLDQGLQFLIQYYNGEERAKGNILERFSAQQFPDLHSELNLSSLELGDSALYFCASSVANAGGSDTQYFGPGTRLTVL.